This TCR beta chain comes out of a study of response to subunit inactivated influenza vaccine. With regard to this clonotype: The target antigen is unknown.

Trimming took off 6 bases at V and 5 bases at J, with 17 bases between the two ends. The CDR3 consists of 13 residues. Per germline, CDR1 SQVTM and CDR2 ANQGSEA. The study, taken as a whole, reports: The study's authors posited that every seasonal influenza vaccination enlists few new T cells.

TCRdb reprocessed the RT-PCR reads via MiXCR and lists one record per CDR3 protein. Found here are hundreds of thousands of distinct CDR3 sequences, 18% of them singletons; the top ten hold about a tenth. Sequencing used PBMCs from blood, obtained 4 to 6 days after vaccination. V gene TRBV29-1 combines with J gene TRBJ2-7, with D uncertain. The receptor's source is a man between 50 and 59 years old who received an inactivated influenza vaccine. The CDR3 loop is CSVVRPSHHEQYF. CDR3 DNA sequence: TGCAGCGTGGTCCGGCCAAGCCACCACGAGCAGTACTTC.